This T cell receptor (beta chain) was sequenced for a study of T cells in Graves' hyperthyroidism and ophthalmopathy. On the study more broadly: Before treatment of any kind, peripheral blood was taken at initial diagnosis.

Not enrolled were patients with uncontrolled infection, other autoimmune disease, pregnancy or lactation. With regard to this clonotype: The target antigen is unknown.

Amplification of TCR beta CDR3 regions was performed using RNA transcripts as template. Primed by the HTBI set, a first-round RT-PCR was run on the TCR CDR3. TCRdb independently ran MiXCR on the multiplex PCR reads; one entry per CDR3 protein. Here the sample spans fewer than 750,000 distinct CDR3 sequences, 14% to 15% being singletons. CDR1 LGHNA and CDR2 YSLEER come from the germline V gene. The CDR3 is 15 residues long. V was pared by 5 bases and J by 3 bases, with 6 bases of the junction left unmatched. Overall study results and limits: In the blood, most expanded thyroid clonotypes above 0.001 appeared as well. For ophthalmopathy, model prediction preceded onset by a median 6.5 months.

This chain links TRBV4-3 with TRBJ2-2; 7 bases are a match to TRBD2. Material: blood. The clonotype comes from a woman in her forties with Graves' ophthalmopathy. CDR3 region: CASSVREADTGELFF. The CDR3 nucleotides read TGCGCCAGCAGCGTCCGGGAGGCGGACACCGGGGAGCTGTTTTTT.